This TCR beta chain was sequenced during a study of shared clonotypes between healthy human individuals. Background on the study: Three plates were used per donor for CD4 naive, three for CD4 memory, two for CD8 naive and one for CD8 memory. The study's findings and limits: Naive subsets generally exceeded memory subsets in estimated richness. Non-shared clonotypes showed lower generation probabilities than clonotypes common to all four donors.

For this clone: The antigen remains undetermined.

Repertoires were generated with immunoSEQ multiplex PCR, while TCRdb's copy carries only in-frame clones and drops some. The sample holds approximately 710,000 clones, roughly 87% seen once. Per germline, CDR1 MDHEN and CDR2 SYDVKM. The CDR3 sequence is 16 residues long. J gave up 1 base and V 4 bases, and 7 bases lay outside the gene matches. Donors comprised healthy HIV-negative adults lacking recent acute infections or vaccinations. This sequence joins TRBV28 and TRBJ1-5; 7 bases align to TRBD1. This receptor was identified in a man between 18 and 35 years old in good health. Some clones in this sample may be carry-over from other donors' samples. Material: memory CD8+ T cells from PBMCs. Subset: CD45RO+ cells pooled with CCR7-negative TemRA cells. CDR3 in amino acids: CASSSRQGGSNQPQHF. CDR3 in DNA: TGTGCCAGCAGTTCCAGACAGGGTGGGAGCAATCAGCCCCAGCATTTT.